Following are 18 T cell receptor beta chains from one sample sequenced in a study of T cell responses to AZD1222 COVID-19 vaccine. Only in-frame clones appear in the TCRdb table, and some are missing; sequencing was by immunoSEQ multiplex PCR. The sample has some 190,000 clones, 80% to 95% seen once. Specimen: peripheral blood, collected 28 days after the second AZD1222 dose. The receptors shown here come from an adult who received the AZD1222 COVID-19 vaccine.

This clone occurred a few times. The V and J genes are TRBV4-1 and TRBJ2-7; a weak D match, TRBD1 (5 bases). Germline lookup yields CDR1 MGHRA and CDR2 YSYEKL. V was pared by 0 bases and J by 3 bases, with 12 bases between. This CDR3 spans 15 amino acids. CDR3 loop: CASSQDPAGNYEQYF. The CDR3 DNA reads TGCGCCAGCAGCCAAGATCCGGCAGGGAACTACGAGCAGTACTTC.

This chain joins TRBV6-1 and TRBJ1-1; no reliable D call. Trimming left V 5 bases short and J 5 bases short, with 18 bases between. CDR1 is MNHNS, CDR2 SASEGT, per germline. This CDR3 has 15 residues. The CDR3 nucleotides are TGTGCCAGCAGTTCTGGACGGAATTCAAGGACTGAAGCTTTCTTT. Protein sequence: CASSSGRNSRTEAFF.

The chain uses TRBV7-9 and TRBJ2-3; 8 nucleotides agree with TRBD1. The V gene end was trimmed by 2 bases and the J gene end by 0 bases; junction bases not matched to a gene: 1. Germline V gene data show CDR1 as SEHNR and CDR2 as FQNEAQ (reference sequence). This CDR3 spans 15 amino acids. CDR3 protein: CASSLRTGSTDTQYF. DNA for the CDR3: TGTGCCAGCAGCTTACGGACAGGGAGCACAGATACGCAGTATTTT.

This chain links TRBV5-1 with TRBJ1-3; 10 bases are a match to TRBD1. From germline, CDR1 is SGHRS and CDR2 YFSETQ. Losses at the gene ends were 0 bases for V and 4 bases for J; bases not matched to a gene: 4. CDR3 size: 16 residues. The CDR3 sequence is CASSLGGQGSGNTIYF. The DNA of the CDR3 is TGCGCCAGCAGCTTGGGGGGACAGGGGTCCGGAAACACCATATATTTT.

The CDR3 loop is CASSLSPGQGYEQYF. In DNA, the CDR3 is TGTGCCAGCAGTTTATCGCCGGGACAGGGCTACGAGCAGTACTTC. The V call is TRBV27, the J call TRBJ2-7; 9 nucleotides agree with TRBD1. Germline CDR1 and CDR2: MNHEY and SMNVEV (reference sequence). With 0 bases clipped from V and 3 bases from J, the junction kept 3 bases outside the gene matches. The CDR3 sequence is 15 residues long.

The table lists this clone with a count of one. J is TRBJ1-5 and V is TRBV19; 9 bases fit TRBD1. This CDR3 is built from 16 residues. V was pared by 5 bases and J by 7 bases, with 12 bases of the junction left unmatched. Germline CDR1 is LNHDA and CDR2 is SQIVND (reference sequence). CDR3 coding DNA: TGTGCCAGTAGTGCGGGGCGGACAGGGGCAGAACAGCCCCAGCATTTT. It encodes CASSAGRTGAEQPQHF.

The chain employs TRBV29-1 and TRBJ2-5; the D call may be TRBD1 or TRBD2 (5 bases each). The CDR3 is 10 residues long. The germline V gene encodes CDR1 SQVTM and CDR2 ANQGSEA. V was cut by 4 bases and J by 5 bases, with 5 bases left in between. CDR3 region: CSVGGETQYF. The DNA of the CDR3 is TGCAGCGTTGGGGGGGAGACCCAGTACTTC.

This clone occurred once. This chain links TRBV27 with TRBJ1-2; maybe TRBD1 (5 bases). CDR3 size: 13 residues. The germline CDR1 and CDR2 sequences are MNHEY and SMNVEV (reference sequence). The V end was cut by 4 bases, the J end by 2 bases, with 8 bases between. CDR3 region: CASSSGPNYGYTF. The CDR3 DNA is TGTGCCAGCAGTTCAGGGCCAAACTATGGCTACACCTTC.

Remarks on this clone: The same CDR3 also results from other DNA sequences found in this sample. This rearrangement joins TRBV18 to TRBJ1-5; weak D call: TRBD1 (5 bases). The CDR3 sequence is 14 residues long. Germline V gene sequence: CDR1 KGHSH, CDR2 LQKENI. Trimming cost V 3 bases and J 2 bases, with 8 bases left between them. The CDR3 loop reads CASSPPGGNQPQHF. The CDR3 DNA sequence: TGTGCCAGCTCACCGCCGGGGGGCAATCAGCCCCAGCATTTT. Full variable domain (outside the CDR3, taken from reference TRBV18 and TRBJ1-5): NAGVMQNPRHLVRRRGQEARLRCSPMKGHSHVYWYRQLPEEGLKFMVYLQKENIIDESGMPKERFSAEFPKEGPSILRIQQVVRGDSAAYFCASSPPGGNQPQHFGDGTRLSIL.

V gene TRBV7-2 combines with J gene TRBJ2-2; 7 bases align to TRBD1. The V gene's germline CDR1 is SGHTA and CDR2 FQGNSA. Losses at the gene ends were 6 bases for V and 5 bases for J; bases not matched to a gene: 3. The CDR3 is made up of 13 amino acids. The chain's CDR3 is CASRSRGTGELFF. The CDR3 bases are TGTGCCAGCAGATCCAGGGGGACCGGGGAGCTGTTTTTT.

This chain links TRBV6-5 with TRBJ1-5; weak D call: TRBD1 (6 bases). CDR1 and CDR2 from the germline V gene are MNHEY and SVGAGI. V lost 6 bases, J lost 0 bases, and 12 bases lay in between. The CDR3 length is 15 residues. CDR3 in amino acids: CASSPGQISNQPQHF. The CDR3 coding sequence is TGTGCCAGCAGCCCAGGACAGATTAGCAATCAGCCCCAGCATTTT.

The CDR3: CASSLGLADYNEQFF. The CDR3 DNA reads TGTGCCAGCAGCTTGGGGCTAGCGGATTACAATGAGCAGTTCTTC. V gene TRBV5-5 combines with J gene TRBJ2-1; 7 nucleotides agree with TRBD2. The CDR3 consists of 15 residues. Trimming at V came to 0 bases and at J to 4 bases, leaving 4 bases not matched to a gene. Germline lookup yields CDR1 SGHKS and CDR2 YYEKEE (reference sequence).

The chain has TRBV24-1 and TRBJ2-2; D might be TRBD1 or TRBD2, each matching 5 bases. V was shortened by 3 bases and J by 5 bases, with 12 bases between the two germline ends. The CDR3 is 15 amino acids. Germline V CDR1 and CDR2: KGHDR, SFDVKD. CDR3 loop: CATSDGGSGTGELFF. In DNA, the CDR3 is TGTGCCACCAGTGATGGGGGATCTGGTACCGGGGAGCTGTTTTTT.

A single count supports this clone. The chain recombines TRBV9 with TRBJ2-1; D may be TRBD2 (6 bases). Germline loops: CDR1 SGDLS, CDR2 YYNGEE. V was pared by 0 bases and J by 0 bases, with 10 bases between. The CDR3 runs 16 residues. CDR3 coding DNA: TGTGCCAGCAGCGTAGGTGGTAGCGGCTCCTACAATGAGCAGTTCTTC. This sequence encodes CASSVGGSGSYNEQFF.

This chain joins TRBV29-1 and TRBJ2-1; 10 bases map to TRBD2. This CDR3 has 17 residues. The ends lost 2 bases at V and 7 bases at J; junction bases unmatched: 14. Germline V gives CDR1 SQVTM, CDR2 ANQGSEA. CDR3 sequence (DNA): TGCAGCGTTGAAACTAGCGGGATAGGGAAGTCGTGGAATGAGCAGTTCTTC. It encodes CSVETSGIGKSWNEQFF.

The chain uses TRBV24-1 and TRBJ2-3; TRBD2 might be the D (6 bases). CDR1 KGHDR and CDR2 SFDVKD come from the germline V gene. The V end was cut by 5 bases, the J end by 1 base, with 12 bases between. The CDR3 loop spans 15 amino acids. The CDR3 region is CATSAPGSRTDTQYF. The CDR3 DNA reads as TGTGCCACCAGTGCCCCCGGGAGCCGCACAGATACGCAGTATTTT.

The chain employs TRBV13 and TRBJ1-1, with D perhaps matching TRBD1 (5 bases). There are 13 residues in the CDR3. In germline, CDR1 is PRHDT, CDR2 FYEKMQ (reference sequence). The V and J ends lost 1 base and 3 bases respectively, with 6 bases between them. CDR3 sequence: CASSLVRDTEAFF. CDR3 DNA sequence: TGTGCCAGCAGCTTAGTCAGGGACACTGAAGCTTTCTTT.

V usage is TRBV25-1 and J usage is TRBJ1-2; 7 bases align to TRBD1. This CDR3 comprises 15 residues. V shed 3 bases, J shed 5 bases, and the junction held 9 bases outside the gene matches. Germline assignment: CDR1 MGHDK and CDR2 SYGVNS. CDR3 region: CASSDTGAFGYGYTF. CDR3 in DNA: TGTGCCAGCAGTGATACAGGGGCCTTCGGGTATGGCTACACCTTC.